Only one count was recorded for the clone carrying this TCR beta chain. The antigen is not known. This specimen belongs to a study of Graves' ophthalmopathy and Graves' hyperthyroidism. The overall study: Peripheral blood sampling occurred at initial diagnosis, before any treatment. Whole-study findings and limits: Appearing in blood as well were most expanded thyroid clonotypes above 0.001 frequency.

V dropped 2 bases and J dropped 7 bases, with 23 bases sitting between them. Per germline, CDR1 ENHRY and CDR2 SYGVKD. The CDR3 is 17 residues long. Beta-chain TCR CDR3 regions were amplified from RNA transcripts. First-round RT-PCR used HTBI primers; second-round multiplex PCR followed. TCRdb reprocessed the multiplex PCR reads via MiXCR and lists one record per CDR3 protein. The sample includes about 660,000 distinct CDR3 sequences, roughly 39% seen only once; the top ten take roughly 3.5%. Sample: peripheral blood. This rearrangement joins TRBV10-3 to TRBJ1-2, with D hard to call. The clonotype comes from an adult man with Graves' ophthalmopathy. This CDR3 is CAISEGPGVTIRGGYTF. In DNA, the CDR3 is TGTGCCATCAGTGAGGGCCCGGGTGTGACTATCCGAGGTGGCTACACCTTC.